What follows are 32 T cell receptor beta chains derived from one specimen sequenced in a study of patients and donors after allogeneic stem cell transplantation. One entry per CDR3 protein, called by TCRdb with MiXCR from the RT-PCR reads. The table records about 960,000 distinct CDR3 sequences, roughly 17% of them present only once. The sequencing input was blood, either unsorted or a sorted T cell fraction (not recorded which). These receptors came from a human donor who was either an allogeneic HSCT recipient or a stem cell or donor lymphocyte infusion donor (not recorded which). It is not recorded whose cells these are; they may come from a transplant donor.

In this sample, this clonotype turned up a few times. The J gene is TRBJ2-1, the V gene TRBV18, with D unclear. CDR3 length equals 12 residues. Germline V CDR1 and CDR2: KGHSH, LQKENI. The ends were cut back, 2 bases at V and 9 bases at J, with 8 bases in the middle. The DNA for the CDR3 is TGTGCCAGCTCACCATTTGGTGCTGAGCAGTTCTTC. Residues: CASSPFGAEQFF.

This clonotype was found a few times. This rearrangement joins TRBV9 to TRBJ2-2; D is possibly TRBD1 (5 bases). The CDR3 runs 16 residues. Trimming removed 2 bases at V and 3 bases at J, with 14 bases between. Germline CDR1 SGDLS, CDR2 YYNGEE. CDR3 coding DNA: TGTGCCAGCAGCGTTAAACAGGCCCAATACACCGGGGAGCTGTTTTTT. Its translation is CASSVKQAQYTGELFF.

This clonotype was found many times. The chain is built from TRBV20-1 and TRBJ2-1; 8 nucleotides agree with TRBD2. CDR1 is DFQATT and CDR2 is SNEGSKA in the germline V gene (reference sequence). The CDR3 runs 11 residues. The ends lost 4 bases at V and 13 bases at J; junction bases unmatched: 6. The DNA for the CDR3 is TGCAGTGCTATCCAGCGGGGGCAACAGTTCTTC. Translation: CSAIQRGQQFF.

Regarding this clonotype: This could be a read error, since a much larger clone is one nucleotide away. The gene calls are TRBV29-1 and TRBJ1-1, with D maybe TRBD1 (5 bases). From germline, CDR1 is SQVTM and CDR2 ANQGSEA. The CDR3 loop spans 13 amino acids. The CDR3 loop is CSVPGTGNTEALF. CDR3 DNA: TGCAGCGTCCCTGGGACCGGGAACACTGAAGCTCTCTTT.

In its sample, this clonotype was seen a few times. The V gene is TRBV29-1, the J gene TRBJ1-2; unclear D gene. The length of the CDR3 is 11 residues. The V and J ends lost 5 bases and 7 bases respectively, with 11 bases between them. Germline V lookup: CDR1 SQVTM, CDR2 ANQGSEA. CDR3 protein: CSVYSTGGYTF. CDR3 nucleotide sequence: TGCAGCGTTTACTCGACGGGTGGCTACACCTTC. Complete variable domain (other parts from reference TRBV29-1 and TRBJ1-2): SAVISQKPSRDICQRGTSLTIQCQVDSQVTMMFWYRQQPGQSLTLIATANQGSEATYESGFVIDKFPISRPNLTFSTLTVSNMSPEDSSIYLCSVYSTGGYTFGSGTRLTVV.

The sample holds a few counts of this clonotype. CDR3 DNA: TGCAGTGCCGACTCAGTGGGTCGCACTGAAGCTTTCTTT. Translation: CSADSVGRTEAFF. The J gene is TRBJ1-1, the V gene TRBV20-1; no firm D call. This CDR3 comprises 13 residues. The V gene's germline CDR1 is DFQATT and CDR2 SNEGSKA (reference sequence). Trimming shortened V by 6 bases and J by 4 bases, and 15 bases separated the two germline ends.

This clonotype was found a few times. V and J are TRBV4-1 and TRBJ2-1, with D hard to call. Germline assignment: CDR1 MGHRA and CDR2 YSYEKL. The V and J ends lost 3 bases and 7 bases respectively, with 7 bases between them. CDR3 length: 12 residues. CDR3 protein: CASSHPENEQFF. The CDR3 bases are TGCGCCAGCAGCCACCCCGAAAATGAGCAGTTCTTC.

Only a few counts were recorded for this clonotype. V and J are TRBV4-2 and TRBJ2-4; 13 bases are a match to TRBD2. CDR3 size: 17 residues. The trim removed 2 bases at V and 6 bases at J, leaving 7 bases unmatched. Germline values: CDR1 LGHNA, CDR2 YNFKEQ. CDR3 bases: TGTGCCAGCAGCCAAACTAGCGGGGGGGCTCTCGGAAACATTCAGTACTTC. The encoded protein is CASSQTSGGALGNIQYF.

This clonotype has more than one count but fewer than ten. The CDR3 here is CASSKGRGAGYTF. Here the CDR3 DNA reads TGTGCCAGCAGCAAAGGGAGGGGGGCTGGCTACACCTTC. This rearrangement joins TRBV27 to TRBJ1-2; a weak D match, TRBD1 (6 bases). Germline V gene lookup returns CDR1 MNHEY and CDR2 SMNVEV (reference sequence). The germline V and J ends were trimmed by 6 bases and 7 bases, with 15 bases remaining between them. CDR3 length equals 13 residues.

This chain connects TRBV6-1 to TRBJ2-5; maybe TRBD1 (5 bases). The CDR3 is 14 residues long. The V gene's germline CDR1 is MNHNS and CDR2 SASEGT. V lost 6 bases, J lost 4 bases, and 15 bases lay in between. The CDR3: CASSARLGAETQYF. The CDR3 DNA follows: TGTGCCAGCAGCGCCCGACTTGGGGCAGAGACCCAGTACTTC.

This clonotype was detected a few times. V and J are TRBV5-1 and TRBJ2-3, with TRBD2 matching over 8 bases. Germline-derived CDR1 and CDR2 are SGHRS and YFSETQ. The CDR3 is 16 amino acids. J was trimmed by 2 bases and V by 2 bases; bases with no gene match: 7. The CDR3 protein is CASSFSGGANTDTQYF. CDR3 sequence (DNA): TGCGCCAGCAGCTTCTCCGGGGGGGCCAACACAGATACGCAGTATTTT.

This clonotype occurred once. The chain uses TRBV12-3 or TRBV12-4 and TRBJ2-2, with TRBD1 as a possible D gene (6 bases). V lost 0 bases, J lost 0 bases, and 8 bases lay in between. The CDR3 has 16 residues. The DNA of the CDR3 is TGTGCCAGCAGTTTAGCGGGGGCCGCGAACACCGGGGAGCTGTTTTTT. Protein: CASSLAGAANTGELFF.

The chain has TRBV6-1 and TRBJ1-3; the D is unclear. Looked up from germline, CDR1 is MNHNS and CDR2 is SASEGT. V was shortened by 6 bases and J by 0 bases, with 12 bases between the two germline ends. CDR3 length: 15 residues. CDR3 DNA: TGTGCCAGCAGACTAGACGGCCGCTCTGGAAACACCATATATTTT. Its protein product is CASRLDGRSGNTIYF.

This clonotype was counted only a few times. CDR3 DNA: TGTGCCAGCACCTTCACAGGGGAGGGCACCCAAGAGACCCAGTACTTC. Translating gives CASTFTGEGTQETQYF. The V call is TRBV9, the J call TRBJ2-5; the D gene could be TRBD1 or TRBD2 (7 bases each). This CDR3 region has 16 residues. The ends were cut back, 6 bases at V and 1 base at J, with 19 bases in the middle. The germline V gene has CDR1 SGDLS and CDR2 YYNGEE. The entire variable domain, with the rest obtained from reference TRBV9 and TRBJ2-5, is as follows: DSGVTQTPKHLITATGQRVTLRCSPRSGDLSVYWYQQSLDQGLQFLIQYYNGEERAKGNILERFSAQQFPDLHSELNLSSLELGDSALYFCASTFTGEGTQETQYFGPGTRLLVL.

This clonotype occurred a few times. This chain connects TRBV20-1 to TRBJ2-7; D gene unclear. V was clipped by 0 bases and J by 4 bases, with 13 bases between them. Germline lookup yields CDR1 DFQATT and CDR2 SNEGSKA (reference sequence). The CDR3 sequence is 14 residues long. The DNA of the CDR3 is TGCAGTGCTAGAGACTTTCGGGCCACATACGAGCAGTACTTC. This translates into CSARDFRATYEQYF.

V usage is TRBV7-2 and J usage is TRBJ2-7; D remains unclear. Trimming pared 3 bases from V and 3 bases from J, leaving 9 bases between. CDR3 length equals 13 residues. Germline CDR1 SGHTA, CDR2 FQGNSA. This CDR3 reads CASSFEAVYEQYF. Written as DNA, the CDR3 is TGTGCCAGCAGCTTTGAGGCAGTCTACGAGCAGTACTTC.

This sequence joins TRBV9 and TRBJ2-5; D unclear. Germline lookup yields CDR1 SGDLS and CDR2 YYNGEE. This CDR3 is 13 amino acids long. V lost 3 bases to trimming and J lost 4 bases, with 10 bases between them. CDR3 in DNA: TGTGCCAGCAGCGGTAGCCCGGTAGAGACCCAGTACTTC. Its protein is CASSGSPVETQYF.

V and J are TRBV7-2 and TRBJ2-1, with D tentatively TRBD1 (6 bases). Looked up from germline, CDR1 is SGHTA and CDR2 is FQGNSA. This CDR3 is 13 amino acids long. V was pared by 7 bases and J by 15 bases, with 22 bases between. CDR3 coding DNA: TGTGCCAGCACACCACTGGCTGGGGGCCTAGGGTTCTTC. This codes for CASTPLAGGLGFF.

V and J are TRBV19 and TRBJ2-7; D ambiguous. Trimming shortened V by 2 bases and J by 0 bases, and 17 bases separated the two germline ends. CDR3 length equals 17 residues. CDR1 and CDR2 from the germline V gene are LNHDA and SQIVND (reference sequence). The CDR3 nucleotides read TGTGCCAGTAGTATAAAGTGGGCAGACTCAAGCTCCTACGAGCAGTACTTC. Its protein product is CASSIKWADSSSYEQYF.

In its sample, this clonotype was seen a few times. This chain joins TRBV29-1 and TRBJ2-5; D is unresolved. With 7 bases removed from V and 5 bases from J, the gap between germline ends came to 17 bases. The CDR3 spans 13 residues. From germline, CDR1 is SQVTM and CDR2 ANQGSEA. The CDR3 DNA reads TGCAGCGCCAACGTGGGTAGTCGGGAGACCCAGTACTTC. It is translated as CSANVGSRETQYF.

This clonotype was seen a handful of times. CDR3 amino acids: CASSSLAAGWTEAFF. The CDR3 region has the DNA TGTGCCAGCAGCTCCTTAGCGGCAGGGTGGACTGAAGCTTTCTTT. This chain connects TRBV11-2 to TRBJ1-1; D may be TRBD1 (5 bases). V dropped 4 bases and J dropped 5 bases, with 17 bases sitting between them. There are 15 residues in the CDR3. Germline V gene lookup returns CDR1 SGHAT and CDR2 FQNNGV.

The J gene is TRBJ2-1, the V gene TRBV27; TRBD2 matches 9 bases. The CDR3 sequence is 17 residues long. V lost 4 bases, J lost 2 bases, and 9 bases stayed unmatched. Germline V CDR1 and CDR2: MNHEY, SMNVEV (reference sequence). CDR3 sequence (DNA): TGTGCCAGCAGTTCCTCCCTGGCGGGAGGGCCCTACAATGAGCAGTTCTTC. It translates to CASSSSLAGGPYNEQFF.

This clonotype has only a few counts. The chain joins TRBV20-1 to TRBJ2-6; 9 bases agree with TRBD2. CDR3 length equals 17 residues. The ends lost 3 bases at V and 0 bases at J; junction bases unmatched: 6. In germline, CDR1 is DFQATT, CDR2 SNEGSKA (reference sequence). The CDR3 region is CSARGLASISGANVLTF. The CDR3 DNA is TGCAGTGCTAGGGGACTAGCTTCTATCTCTGGGGCCAACGTCCTGACTTTC.

The J gene is TRBJ1-1, the V gene TRBV7-9; tentative D call: TRBD1 (6 bases). From germline, CDR1 is SEHNR and CDR2 FQNEAQ (reference sequence). V lost 0 bases and J lost 8, with 13 bases in between. This CDR3 is 14 amino acids long. CDR3 protein: CASSLAVPGQEAFF. DNA of the CDR3: TGTGCCAGCAGCTTAGCTGTCCCGGGACAAGAAGCTTTCTTT.

CDR3 bases: TGTGCCAGCAGTTTGAGCCGGAAAATCTATGGCTACACCTTC. Translation: CASSLSRKIYGYTF. The chain links TRBV12-3 or TRBV12-4 to TRBJ1-2; D uncertain. The CDR3 is 14 residues long. V lost 3 bases, J lost 4 bases, and 12 bases lay in between.

This clonotype was observed a few times. CDR3 bases: TGTGCCACCAGCAGAGATACGTGGGGTTTAGCGAGTGAAGAGACCCAGTACTTC. It specifies CATSRDTWGLASEETQYF. This chain connects TRBV15 to TRBJ2-5; D may be TRBD2 (5 bases). The germline V gene has CDR1 LNHNV and CDR2 YYDKDF (reference sequence). There are 18 residues in the CDR3. V was trimmed by 0 bases and J by 3 bases, leaving 20 bases between them.

This clonotype was counted between two and nine times. The genes are TRBV7-2 and TRBJ1-2; 7 bases fit TRBD1. This CDR3 spans 17 amino acids. The trim removed 0 bases at V and 4 bases at J, leaving 11 bases unmatched. The germline V gene encodes CDR1 SGHTA and CDR2 FQGNSA. The CDR3 here is CASSLATAQGLAYGYTF. In DNA, the CDR3 is TGTGCCAGCAGCTTAGCGACAGCACAGGGGCTCGCCTATGGCTACACCTTC. The whole variable domain, filled in from reference TRBV7-2 and TRBJ1-2, reads GAGVSQSPSNKVTEKGKDVELRCDPISGHTALYWYRQSLGQGLEFLIYFQGNSAPDKSGLPSDRFSAERTGGSVSTLTIQRTQQEDSAVYLCASSLATAQGLAYGYTFGSGTRLTVV.

The genes are TRBV6-2 or TRBV6-3 and TRBJ2-4; 9 positions agree with TRBD1. The trim removed 0 bases at V and 9 bases at J, leaving 3 bases unmatched. The CDR3 contains 14 residues. CDR1 and CDR2 from the germline V gene are MNHEY and SVGEGT. CDR3 protein: CASSYSGQGTIQYF. In DNA, the CDR3 is TGTGCCAGCAGTTACTCGGGACAGGGCACCATTCAGTACTTC.

V usage is TRBV11-3 and J usage is TRBJ2-1; 9 bases match TRBD1. Germline CDR1 is SGHNT and CDR2 is YENEEA. V shed 4 bases and J 8 bases; nucleotides not matched to a gene: 12. This CDR3 contains 16 residues. The DNA for the CDR3 is TGTGCCAGCAGCTCCTCGGACAGGGGACGGTACCATGAGCAGTTCTTC. The encoded protein is CASSSSDRGRYHEQFF. The whole variable domain, remainder taken from reference TRBV11-3 and TRBJ2-1, is EAGVVQSPRYKIIEKKQPVAFWCNPISGHNTLYWYLQNLGQGPELLIRYENEEAVDDSQLPKDRFSAERLKGVDSTLKIQPAELGDSAVYLCASSSSDRGRYHEQFFGPGTRLTVL.

There are many counts of this clonotype. The chain couples TRBV12-3 or TRBV12-4 to TRBJ1-6; tentative D call: TRBD1 (5 bases). The CDR3 loop spans 14 amino acids. The V end lost 2 bases, the J end lost 9 bases, and 11 bases lay between the germline ends. The CDR3, as DNA: TGTGCCAGCAGTTTAAGACAGCTCAGTTCACCCCTCCACTTT. Its translation: CASSLRQLSSPLHF.

In this sample, this clonotype turned up a few times. The gene calls are TRBV7-8 and TRBJ2-1; 9 bases align to TRBD2. The junction had 11 bases not matched to a gene; V was cut back by 5 bases and J by 6 bases. This CDR3 spans 16 amino acids. The germline gives CDR1 SGHVS, CDR2 FQNEAQ. The CDR3 reads CASSRTGREGFNEQFF. Here the CDR3 DNA reads TGTGCCAGCAGCCGGACGGGGCGGGAGGGCTTCAATGAGCAGTTCTTC. The full variable domain, rest sourced from reference TRBV7-8 and TRBJ2-1, is GAGVSQSPRYKVAKRGQDVALRCDPISGHVSLFWYQQALGQGPEFLTYFQNEAQLDKSGLPSDRFFAERPEGSVSTLKIQRTQQEDSAVYLCASSRTGREGFNEQFFGPGTRLTVL.

This clonotype has a handful of counts. The V gene is TRBV19, the J gene TRBJ1-5; unclear D gene. Trimming stripped 6 bases from V and 5 bases from J, with 17 bases between. Germline CDR1 reads LNHDA; CDR2 reads SQIVND (reference sequence). CDR3 size: 15 residues. Here the CDR3 DNA reads TGTGCCAGTAGAGGACGGACTAACGCCCATCAGCCCCAGCATTTT. Its translation is CASRGRTNAHQPQHF.